Below, 14 T cell receptor beta chains from the same sample are listed, as sequenced in a study of CD8+ T cells in alopecia areata. Treatment denoted: oral pan-JAK inhibitor, 5-10 mg twice daily. Once RNA had been extracted, it was reverse transcribed into cDNA to act as the sequencing template. Here immunoSEQ multiplex PCR was the method, and the copy in TCRdb shows in-frame clones only, minus some. Of 130,000 or so clones in the sample, approximately 90% were seen once. The source was CD8+ T cells sorted from blood, collected at week 4, from a patient treated with tofacitinib. The source is a human donor with alopecia areata.

V and J are TRBV7-9 and TRBJ1-1; D might be TRBD1 (6 bases). V was clipped by 4 bases and J by 1 base, with 16 bases between them. The CDR3 consists of 16 residues. The germline gives CDR1 SEHNR, CDR2 FQNEAQ (reference sequence). CDR3 sequence (DNA): TGTGCCAGCAGCTCAATCCCGGGACAACCGAACACTGAAGCTTTCTTT. As protein: CASSSIPGQPNTEAFF.

V gene TRBV30 combines with J gene TRBJ2-7; 14 bases fit TRBD2. The CDR3 consists of 17 residues. Losses at the gene ends were 7 bases for V and 7 bases for J; bases not matched to a gene: 18. Per germline, CDR1 GTSNPN and CDR2 SVGIG (reference sequence). CDR3 DNA sequence: TGTGCCTTAAGGCCCGGGACTAGCGGGAGCTATATGGGGGAGCAGTACTTC. It is translated as CALRPGTSGSYMGEQYF.

The chain employs TRBV19 and TRBJ1-5, with D possibly matching TRBD1 (6 bases). Trimming removed 3 bases from V and 1 base from J, with 10 bases in between. The CDR3 is 15 residues long. Germline V gives CDR1 LNHDA, CDR2 SQIVND (reference sequence). The CDR3 loop is CASSIQDRSNQPQHF. DNA of the CDR3: TGTGCCAGTAGTATCCAGGACAGAAGCAATCAGCCCCAGCATTTT.

V is TRBV4-1 and J is TRBJ1-3, with no clear D. CDR1 is MGHRA and CDR2 is YSYEKL in the germline V gene. This CDR3 contains 17 residues. Trimming removed 0 bases from V and 0 bases from J, with 12 bases in between. CDR3 nucleotides: TGCGCCAGCAGCCAAGAAGGGTCCGGGCCCTCTGGAAACACCATATATTTT. Protein sequence: CASSQEGSGPSGNTIYF.

The chain joins TRBV7-9 to TRBJ1-1; D unclear. This CDR3 spans 16 amino acids. Germline values: CDR1 SEHNR, CDR2 FQNEAQ (reference sequence). Deletions cut 1 base from V and 1 base from J, with 13 bases between. CDR3 sequence: CASSLDQPFSNTEAFF. CDR3 in DNA: TGTGCCAGCAGCTTAGATCAACCCTTCTCGAACACTGAAGCTTTCTTT.

This chain connects TRBV27 to TRBJ2-7; D call uncertain. V shed 6 bases and J shed 2 bases, with 14 bases lying between them. CDR3 length equals 14 residues. Looked up from germline, CDR1 is MNHEY and CDR2 is SMNVEV (reference sequence). This chain's CDR3 is CASSQVDRAYEQYF. In DNA form, the CDR3 reads TGTGCCAGCAGCCAGGTAGACCGAGCCTACGAGCAGTACTTC.

The rearrangement joins TRBV11-2 to TRBJ2-7, with 13 bases aligning to TRBD2. The CDR3 is made up of 15 amino acids. V was clipped by 5 bases and J by 1 base; unmatched bases: 2. The germline gives CDR1 SGHAT, CDR2 FQNNGV. CDR3 region: CASSRGLAGSYEQYF. The CDR3 DNA is TGTGCCAGCAGCCGGGGACTAGCGGGATCCTACGAGCAGTACTTC.

V gene TRBV11-2 combines with J gene TRBJ2-3; D remains unclear. This CDR3 spans 14 amino acids. The germline V gene encodes CDR1 SGHAT and CDR2 FQNNGV. Trimming removed 5 bases at V and 6 bases at J, with 15 bases between. The CDR3 sequence: CASSKPRSTDTQYF. The DNA of the CDR3 is TGTGCCAGCAGCAAACCCAGGTCAACGGATACGCAGTATTTT.

This sequence joins TRBV27 and TRBJ1-2; D gene uncertain. The CDR3 runs to 13 residues. Germline V lookup: CDR1 MNHEY, CDR2 SMNVEV (reference sequence). V was clipped by 0 bases and J by 4 bases, with 6 bases between them. Here the CDR3 reads CASSLSISYGYTF. As DNA, the CDR3 is TGTGCCAGCAGTTTATCGATAAGCTATGGCTACACCTTC.

There are a few counts of this clone. The CDR3 coding sequence is TGCGCCAGCAGTCGGGGACTAGCGGGAGAGACCCAGTACTTC. It is translated as CASSRGLAGETQYF. The V gene is TRBV23-1, the J gene TRBJ2-5; 12 positions match TRBD2. TRBV23-1 is treated as an ORF (open reading frame) with a function not yet certain. The CDR3 is 14 residues long. The J segment lost 4 bases and the V segment lost 4 bases, leaving 1 base of the junction unmatched.

The rearrangement joins TRBV2 to TRBJ2-7; possible D gene TRBD2, 5 bases. There are 12 residues in the CDR3. The germline gives CDR1 SNHLY, CDR2 FYNNEI. The ends were cut back, 6 bases at V and 6 bases at J, with 12 bases in the middle. CDR3 protein: CASSPAAGEQYF. The CDR3 DNA reads as TGTGCCAGCAGCCCAGCGGCCGGCGAGCAGTACTTC.

This rearrangement joins TRBV4-2 to TRBJ2-7, with TRBD2 matching 7 bases. The V gene end was trimmed by 4 bases and the J gene end by 0 bases; junction bases not matched to a gene: 6. Germline values: CDR1 LGHNA, CDR2 YNFKEQ. The CDR3 runs 15 residues. Here the CDR3 DNA reads TGTGCCAGCAGCCTTACTAGCGAGAGCTCCTACGAGCAGTACTTC. This codes for CASSLTSESSYEQYF.

The genes are TRBV11-2 and TRBJ2-7; D tentatively fits TRBD1 or TRBD2 (5 bases each). Looked up from germline, CDR1 is SGHAT and CDR2 is FQNNGV. CDR3 length equals 14 residues. Trimming stripped 2 bases from V and 0 bases from J, with 8 bases between. In nucleotides, the CDR3 is TGTGCCAGCAGCTTAAGTGGGACCTCCTACGAGCAGTACTTC. Translated, it gives CASSLSGTSYEQYF.

This sequence joins TRBV7-8 and TRBJ2-7; 7 positions match TRBD1. The CDR3 is 15 amino acids. CDR1 and CDR2 (germline): SGHVS, FQNEAQ. Trimming at V came to 2 bases and at J to 7 bases, leaving 11 bases not matched to a gene. CDR3 coding DNA: TGTGCCAGCAGCTTATACAGGGGTCCCTCCCGTGAGCAGTACTTC. Its protein is CASSLYRGPSREQYF.